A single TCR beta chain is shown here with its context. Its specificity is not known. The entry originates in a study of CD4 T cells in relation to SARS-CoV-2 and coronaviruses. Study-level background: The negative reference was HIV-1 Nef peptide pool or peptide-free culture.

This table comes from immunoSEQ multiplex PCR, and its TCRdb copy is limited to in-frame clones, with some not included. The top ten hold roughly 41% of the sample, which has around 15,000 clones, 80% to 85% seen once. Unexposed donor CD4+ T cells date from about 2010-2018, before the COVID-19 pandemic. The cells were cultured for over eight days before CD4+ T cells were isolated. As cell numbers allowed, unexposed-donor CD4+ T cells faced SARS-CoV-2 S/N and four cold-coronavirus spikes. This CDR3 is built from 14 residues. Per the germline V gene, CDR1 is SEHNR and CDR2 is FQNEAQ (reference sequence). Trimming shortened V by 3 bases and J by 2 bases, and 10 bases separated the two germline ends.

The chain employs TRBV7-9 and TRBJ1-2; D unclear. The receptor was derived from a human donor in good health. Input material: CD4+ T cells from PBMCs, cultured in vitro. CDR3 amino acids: CASSLSGGNYGYTF. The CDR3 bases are TGTGCCAGCAGCTTGTCGGGAGGAAACTATGGCTACACCTTC.